Below are 29 T cell receptor beta chains sequenced from a single sample in a study of cytomegalovirus exposure and HLA in healthy donors. The PCR contained 60 Vbeta and 13 Jbeta primers. The protocol was immunoSEQ multiplex PCR, while the TCRdb copy is restricted to in-frame clones and leaves out a portion. The table records 150,000 to 200,000 clones, approximately 80% of them present only once. The material sequenced was PBMCs. The source is a woman aged 40 to 50 in good health and CMV-seronegative.

This clone has just a few counts. The rearrangement links TRBV19 to TRBJ1-2; TRBD1 is a possible D gene (5 bases). The CDR3 is 14 amino acids. Germline V gene lookup returns CDR1 LNHDA and CDR2 SQIVND (reference sequence). V lost 3 bases and J 6 bases, leaving 14 bases between the germline ends. The CDR3 DNA is TGTGCCAGTAGTATGAGTCGGGGAGGGGATGGCTACACCTTC. It codes for CASSMSRGGDGYTF.

This chain uses TRBV9 with TRBJ2-3, with 7 bases lining up with TRBD1. Germline-derived CDR1 and CDR2 are SGDLS and YYNGEE. The CDR3 loop spans 14 amino acids. The V gene end was trimmed by 3 bases and the J gene end by 0 bases; junction bases not matched to a gene: 1. The CDR3 DNA follows: TGTGCCAGCAGCGGACAGGGTAGCACAGATACGCAGTATTTT. Translating it yields CASSGQGSTDTQYF.

The V gene is TRBV5-6, the J gene TRBJ1-5, with D unresolved. Trimming cost V 3 bases and J 7 bases, with 8 bases left between them. The CDR3 extends over 12 amino acids. The germline V gene encodes CDR1 SGHDT and CDR2 YYEEEE. The CDR3 nucleotides are TGTGCCAGCAGCTATGGAGACCAGCCCCAGCATTTT. This encodes CASSYGDQPQHF.

The gene calls are TRBV19 and TRBJ2-1; tentative D call: TRBD1 (6 bases). CDR3 length equals 15 residues. V was shortened by 1 base and J by 7 bases, with 14 bases between the two germline ends. The germline V gene has CDR1 LNHDA and CDR2 SQIVND (reference sequence). Here the CDR3 reads CASSIAPGDNNEQFF. DNA for the CDR3: TGTGCCAGTAGTATAGCGCCAGGGGATAATAATGAGCAGTTCTTC. Filled out from reference TRBV19 and TRBJ2-1, the complete variable domain reads DGGITQSPKYLFRKEGQNVTLSCEQNLNHDAMYWYRQDPGQGLRLIYYSQIVNDFQKGDIAEGYSVSREKKESFPLTVTSAQKNPTAFYLCASSIAPGDNNEQFFGPGTRLTVL.

This clone was seen only a few times. The chain is built from TRBV7-9 and TRBJ2-3; unclear D gene. The germline V and J ends were trimmed by 2 bases and 5 bases, with 8 bases remaining between them. Germline assignment: CDR1 SEHNR and CDR2 FQNEAQ (reference sequence). The CDR3 loop spans 13 amino acids. DNA of the CDR3: TGTGCCAGCAGCTTAAGAGCCCTAGATACGCAGTATTTT. Translated: CASSLRALDTQYF.

V is TRBV19 and J is TRBJ1-2; the match to TRBD1 covers 7 bases. Germline CDR1 LNHDA, CDR2 SQIVND (reference sequence). The CDR3 extends over 15 amino acids. V shed 6 bases and J 4 bases; nucleotides not matched to a gene: 11. CDR3 protein: CASRLHRGRSYGYTF. The CDR3, as DNA: TGTGCCAGTAGACTACACAGGGGACGCAGCTATGGCTACACCTTC.

The chain uses TRBV11-2 and TRBJ2-1; 9 bases align to TRBD2. Germline V gene sequence: CDR1 SGHAT, CDR2 FQNNGV. V trimming: 4 bases; J trimming: 5 bases; junction bases outside the gene matches: 18. The CDR3 contains 19 residues. This CDR3 reads CASSSVSGSKGVTDNEQFF. CDR3 DNA sequence: TGTGCCAGCAGCTCTGTTAGCGGGAGTAAGGGGGTTACAGACAATGAGCAGTTCTTC.

V and J are TRBV5-4 and TRBJ2-3, with 7 bases fitting TRBD2. Looked up from germline, CDR1 is SGHNT and CDR2 is YYREEE (reference sequence). This CDR3 is built from 16 residues. V lost 5 bases to trimming and J lost 3 bases; unmatched junction nucleotides: 12. CDR3 sequence (DNA): TGTGCCAGCAGGGACGGACGCGGGAGAGTAACAGATACGCAGTATTTT. Translating gives CASRDGRGRVTDTQYF.

V usage is TRBV7-2 and J usage is TRBJ1-1; D is undetermined. This CDR3 contains 14 residues. V lost 6 bases to trimming and J lost 4 bases, with 15 bases between them. Per germline, CDR1 SGHTA and CDR2 FQGNSA. The CDR3 region is CASRPDLGSTEAFF. DNA for the CDR3: TGTGCCAGCAGACCTGACCTAGGGAGCACTGAAGCTTTCTTT.

The rearrangement links TRBV7-2 to TRBJ2-7; weak D call: TRBD1 (5 bases). The CDR3 consists of 13 residues. The V and J ends lost 3 bases and 4 bases respectively, with 10 bases between them. Germline-derived CDR1 and CDR2 are SGHTA and FQGNSA. The CDR3 is CASSLAQGYEQYF. The CDR3 DNA is TGTGCCAGCAGCTTGGCTCAGGGTTACGAGCAGTACTTC.

The chain couples TRBV2 to TRBJ2-7, with D unclear. This CDR3 comprises 12 residues. Trimming removed 3 bases from V and 4 bases from J, with 7 bases in between. CDR1 is SNHLY, CDR2 FYNNEI, per germline. The CDR3 nucleotides are TGTGCCAGCAGTGAGTTGTCGTACGAGCAGTACTTC. It is translated as CASSELSYEQYF. The full variable domain, its missing parts supplied by reference TRBV2 and TRBJ2-7, is EPEVTQTPSHQVTQMGQEVILRCVPISNHLYFYWYRQILGQKVEFLVSFYNNEISEKSEIFDDQFSVERPDGSNFTLKIRSTKLEDSAMYFCASSELSYEQYFGPGTRLTVT.

The V call is TRBV6-1, the J call TRBJ1-6; tentatively, D is TRBD1 (6 bases). V shed 6 bases and J shed 9 bases, with 18 bases lying between them. This CDR3 spans 15 amino acids. CDR1 is MNHNS, CDR2 SASEGT, per germline. The CDR3 here is CASSKGQGLSSPLHF. The CDR3 DNA follows: TGTGCCAGCAGCAAGGGGCAGGGGTTGAGTTCACCCCTCCACTTT.

Concerning this clone: The junction differs from germline at one of its ends, possibly a read error. The rearrangement links TRBV11-3 to TRBJ2-7; D possibly uses TRBD1 or TRBD2 (5 bases each). Germline loops: CDR1 SGHNT, CDR2 YENEEA. This CDR3 comprises 14 residues. DNA for the CDR3: TGTGCCAGCAGCGTAGAGGGGCTTAGCTACGAGCAGTACTTC. Amino acids: CASSVEGLSYEQYF.

In its sample, this clone was seen a few times. The chain recombines TRBV6-5 with TRBJ2-6, with a possible D match to TRBD1 (5 bases). From germline, CDR1 is MNHEY and CDR2 SVGAGI. There are 14 residues in the CDR3. Trimming shortened V by 0 bases and J by 10 bases, and 10 bases separated the two germline ends. The CDR3 sequence: CASSYSAGRNVLTF. In nucleotides, the CDR3 is TGTGCCAGCAGTTACTCGGCAGGGCGGAACGTCCTGACTTTC.

The CDR3 DNA reads as TGTGCCAGCAGCGTAGTAGGTAGCGGGGTAACCTACAATGAGCAGTTCTTC. It encodes CASSVVGSGVTYNEQFF. The chain combines TRBV9 with TRBJ2-1; 8 nucleotides align to TRBD2. The germline V gene encodes CDR1 SGDLS and CDR2 YYNGEE. With 0 bases clipped from V and 2 bases from J, the junction kept 7 bases outside the gene matches. The CDR3 totals 17 residues.

This chain joins TRBV2 and TRBJ1-5; no firm D call. Germline CDR1 is SNHLY and CDR2 is FYNNEI. The CDR3 spans 14 residues. V lost 4 bases and J lost 4, with 11 bases in between. CDR3 nucleotide sequence: TGTGCCAGCAGTGCGCAGATTACAAATCAGCCCCAGCATTTT. It is translated as CASSAQITNQPQHF.

The V call is TRBV7-9, the J call TRBJ2-1; no clear D. The CDR3 loop spans 14 amino acids. V was pared by 7 bases and J by 4 bases, with 14 bases between. The germline V gene has CDR1 SEHNR and CDR2 FQNEAQ (reference sequence). The CDR3 protein is CASKSGLTYNEQFF. In nucleotides, the CDR3 is TGTGCCAGCAAATCTGGGCTAACATACAATGAGCAGTTCTTC.

This clone was counted a few times. The CDR3 loop reads CASSRDRGVYKNTEAFF. The CDR3 DNA reads TGTGCCAGCAGTCGGGACAGGGGCGTATATAAGAACACTGAAGCTTTCTTT. This chain joins TRBV27 and TRBJ1-1; 10 bases match TRBD1. Germline V gene data show CDR1 as MNHEY and CDR2 as SMNVEV (reference sequence). This CDR3 is built from 17 residues. The V segment lost 5 bases and the J segment 1 base; nucleotides outside the gene matches: 10.

The rearrangement uses TRBV6-6 and TRBJ2-1, with D maybe TRBD1 (6 bases). The V gene lost 4 bases and the J gene lost 5 bases, with 12 bases spanning the gap. This CDR3 is built from 14 residues. Germline CDR1 reads MNHNY; CDR2 reads SVGAGI (reference sequence). This CDR3 reads CASSSTGRHNEQFF. DNA of the CDR3: TGTGCCAGCAGTTCGACAGGACGACACAATGAGCAGTTCTTC.

To note about this clone: The same CDR3 arises from other DNA sequences in this sample as well. This rearrangement joins TRBV27 to TRBJ1-5, with D perhaps matching TRBD1 (5 bases). V was trimmed by 6 bases and J by 0 bases, leaving 9 bases between them. Germline V gives CDR1 MNHEY, CDR2 SMNVEV (reference sequence). This CDR3 has 14 amino acids. CDR3 DNA: TGTGCCAGCAGCCCAGGGTATAGCAATCAGCCCCAGCATTTT. It translates to CASSPGYSNQPQHF.

V usage is TRBV6-6 and J usage is TRBJ2-3, with D uncertain. V was pared by 5 bases and J by 0 bases, with 3 bases between. The length of the CDR3 is 12 residues. CDR1 MNHNY and CDR2 SVGAGI come from the germline V gene (reference sequence). In nucleotides, the CDR3 is TGTGCCAGCAGTCGGAGCACAGATACGCAGTATTTT. Protein: CASSRSTDTQYF.

This chain joins TRBV6-1 and TRBJ2-7; 12 bases are a match to TRBD2. With V trimmed by 6 bases and J by 6 bases, 3 bases remained unmatched. Germline V gene lookup returns CDR1 MNHNS and CDR2 SASEGT. The CDR3 sequence is 13 residues long. CDR3 nucleotides: TGTGCCAGCAGGGCTAGCGGGAGGGGCGAGCAGTACGTC. Encoded protein: CASRASGRGEQYV.

This clone was seen only once. The rearrangement uses TRBV7-8 and TRBJ2-3, with 7 positions matching TRBD2. The germline CDR1 and CDR2 sequences are SGHVS and FQNEAQ. CDR3 size: 14 residues. The ends lost 11 bases at V and 3 bases at J; junction bases unmatched: 11. The CDR3 region is CASGNGRTTDTQYF. The CDR3 nucleotides read TGTGCCTCCGGCAACGGGAGGACGACAGATACGCAGTATTTT.

This clone was found a few times. The gene calls are TRBV4-2 and TRBJ2-5; possible D gene TRBD1, 5 bases. Germline lookup yields CDR1 LGHNA and CDR2 YNFKEQ. Trimming removed 4 bases from V and 5 bases from J, with 20 bases in between. The CDR3 is 16 residues long. The CDR3 region is CASSRHQGEVEETQYF. In DNA, the CDR3 is TGTGCCAGCAGCCGCCACCAGGGCGAGGTAGAGGAGACCCAGTACTTC.

The chain couples TRBV9 to TRBJ1-4; D not certain. Trimming stripped 3 bases from V and 3 bases from J, with 12 bases between. Looked up from germline, CDR1 is SGDLS and CDR2 is YYNGEE. CDR3 length: 15 residues. The CDR3 reads CASSGSGSSNEKLFF. For the CDR3, the DNA is TGTGCCAGCAGCGGTTCCGGGTCATCTAATGAAAAACTGTTTTTT.

This sequence joins TRBV30 and TRBJ1-4; D ambiguous. Germline V CDR1 and CDR2: GTSNPN, SVGIG (reference sequence). V gave up 1 base and J gave up 10 bases, with 10 bases separating them. The CDR3 is made up of 12 amino acids. In nucleotides, the CDR3 is TGTGCCTGGAGTGAGGGCCGGGGAAAACTGTTTTTT. Translated, it gives CAWSEGRGKLFF.

The chain uses TRBV5-3 and TRBJ2-2, with 16 bases aligning to TRBD2. TRBV5-3 is classed as an ORF, of uncertain function. The V gene end was trimmed by 5 bases and the J gene end by 4 bases; junction bases not matched to a gene: 11. CDR3 length equals 19 residues. CDR3 sequence reads: CARRTGTSGRVGGTGELFF. CDR3 sequence (DNA): TGTGCCAGAAGGACCGGGACTAGCGGGAGGGTAGGTGGCACCGGGGAGCTGTTTTTT.

This sequence joins TRBV9 and TRBJ2-5, with 8 bases aligning to TRBD2. J gave up 0 bases and V 5 bases, and 9 bases lay outside the gene matches. The length of the CDR3 is 16 residues. Germline lookup yields CDR1 SGDLS and CDR2 YYNGEE. The CDR3 DNA reads as TGTGCCAGCAGTAGAAGGAGCGGGAGTAACCAAGAGACCCAGTACTTC. It codes for CASSRRSGSNQETQYF.

The chain joins TRBV7-2 to TRBJ2-3; unclear D gene. V was shortened by 1 base and J by 1 base, with 12 bases between the two germline ends. The CDR3 is made up of 16 amino acids. The V gene's germline CDR1 is SGHTA and CDR2 FQGNSA. The CDR3 is CASSLGAFAGTDTQYF. CDR3 DNA: TGTGCCAGCAGCTTAGGTGCTTTCGCGGGCACAGATACGCAGTATTTT.